This passage covers 29 T cell receptor beta chains from one sample sequenced in a study of regulatory T cells in long-lasting Graves disease. The time point is: newly diagnosed GD, antithyroid drugs for less than 3 months. From PBMCs, RNA was extracted and then used to make the TCR library. iRepertoire HTBI primers and Arm-PCR of CDR3 regions built TCR beta libraries. MiXCR, applied by TCRdb to the multiplex PCR reads, yields one record per CDR3 protein. The data contain roughly 400,000 distinct CDR3 sequences, roughly 15% of them singletons. This same sample was also taken into another study, of T cells in Graves' hyperthyroidism and ophthalmopathy.

The source was peripheral blood mononuclear cells (PBMCs), collected at new diagnosis, from a patient treated with antithyroid drugs. The receptors originated from a woman under 30 with Graves disease.

The chain recombines TRBV19 with TRBJ1-5; D might be TRBD1 (6 bases). In germline, CDR1 is LNHDA, CDR2 SQIVND (reference sequence). This CDR3 has 13 residues. Trimming cost V 10 bases and J 7 bases, with 17 bases left between them. Here the CDR3 reads CAISSGGWQPQHF. Here the CDR3 DNA reads TGTGCCATCTCGTCTGGGGGCTGGCAGCCCCAGCATTTT.

Only a few counts were recorded for this clonotype. The J gene is TRBJ1-4, the V gene TRBV14; 9 nucleotides match TRBD1. CDR3 length: 15 residues. From germline, CDR1 is SGHDN and CDR2 FVKESK. V trimming: 4 bases; J trimming: 5 bases; junction bases outside the gene matches: 5. DNA of the CDR3: TGTGCCAGCAGCCGATCCGGGACAGGGAATGAAAAACTGTTTTTT. Translating it yields CASSRSGTGNEKLFF.

This clonotype has ten or more counts. This chain connects TRBV13 to TRBJ2-7; D ambiguous. Germline V gene lookup returns CDR1 PRHDT and CDR2 FYEKMQ (reference sequence). CDR3 length equals 12 residues. V lost 1 base, J lost 6 bases, and 7 bases lay in between. The CDR3 region is CASSLDGREQYF. CDR3 nucleotides: TGTGCCAGCAGCTTAGACGGGCGCGAGCAGTACTTC.

This clonotype was picked up many times. The chain is built from TRBV6-1 and TRBJ2-2; 9 bases are a match to TRBD1. The germline CDR1 and CDR2 sequences are MNHNS and SASEGT. The CDR3 extends over 15 amino acids. J gave up 4 bases and V 6 bases, and 6 bases lay outside the gene matches. CDR3 protein: CASSAGTGITGELFF. The DNA of the CDR3 is TGTGCCAGCAGCGCCGGGACAGGGATCACCGGGGAGCTGTTTTTT.

This clonotype showed up just a few times. The CDR3 loop reads CATSRDLGTGVNIQYF. CDR3 DNA: TGTGCCACCAGCAGAGATTTGGGGACCGGGGTGAACATTCAGTACTTC. J is TRBJ2-4 and V is TRBV15; tentatively, D is TRBD1 or TRBD2 (5 bases each). V shed 0 bases and J shed 7 bases, with 16 bases lying between them. The CDR3 is 16 amino acids. Germline V gives CDR1 LNHNV, CDR2 YYDKDF (reference sequence). Variable domain in full (rest from reference TRBV15 and TRBJ2-4): DAMVIQNPRYQVTQFGKPVTLSCSQTLNHNVMYWYQQKSSQAPKLLFHYYDKDFNNEADTPDNFQSRRPNTSFCFLDIRSPGLGDTAMYLCATSRDLGTGVNIQYFGAGTRLSVL.

Many counts were recorded for this clonotype. The rearrangement links TRBV20-1 to TRBJ2-3, with 8 bases matching TRBD2. The junction had 11 bases not matched to a gene; V was cut back by 3 bases and J by 6 bases. The CDR3 extends over 15 amino acids. Germline V gene data show CDR1 as DFQATT and CDR2 as SNEGSKA (reference sequence). The CDR3 loop reads CSARSIGLAGDTQYF. CDR3 coding DNA: TGCAGTGCTAGGAGTATTGGTCTAGCGGGCGATACGCAGTATTTT.

This clonotype was picked up many times. The CDR3 is CSATDRAQSQPQHF. DNA of the CDR3: TGCAGTGCCACAGACAGGGCGCAGAGTCAGCCCCAGCATTTT. J is TRBJ1-5 and V is TRBV20-1; 7 positions agree with TRBD1. J was trimmed by 6 bases and V by 6 bases; bases with no gene match: 11. The CDR3 is 14 amino acids. Germline V gene data show CDR1 as DFQATT and CDR2 as SNEGSKA (reference sequence).

The chain combines TRBV19 with TRBJ2-3; TRBD2 is a possible D gene (5 bases). The assigned J gene may be wrong: the sequence end matches TRBJ2-5 better. Looked up from germline, CDR1 is LNHDA and CDR2 is SQIVND (reference sequence). The CDR3 runs 13 residues. Here the CDR3 reads CASSMEGGETQYF. The DNA of the CDR3 is TGTGCCAGTAGTATGGAAGGAGGAGAGACCCAGTACTTC.

The chain employs TRBV30 and TRBJ2-7; perhaps TRBD2 as D (6 bases). Trimming shortened V by 8 bases and J by 5 bases, and 16 bases separated the two germline ends. Germline CDR1 is GTSNPN and CDR2 is SVGIG (reference sequence). CDR3 length: 12 residues. The CDR3, as DNA: TGTGCCGGGGGGATCCTGACCCACGAGCAGTACTTC. Translating gives CAGGILTHEQYF. Variable domain in full (rest from reference TRBV30 and TRBJ2-7): SQTIHQWPATLVQPVGSPLSLECTVEGTSNPNLYWYRQAAGRGLQLLFYSVGIGQISSEVPQNLSASRPQDRQFILSSKKLLLSDSGFYLCAGGILTHEQYFGPGTRLTVT.

This rearrangement joins TRBV20-1 to TRBJ1-5, with no clear D. The V gene's germline CDR1 is DFQATT and CDR2 SNEGSKA (reference sequence). V was shortened by 2 bases and J by 3 bases, with 11 bases between the two germline ends. This CDR3 contains 14 residues. The CDR3 DNA follows: TGCAGTGCTAGAACCATGGGGTCCAATCAGCCCCAGCATTTT. Its protein product is CSARTMGSNQPQHF.

The genes are TRBV30 and TRBJ1-3, with 7 bases that match TRBD1. The CDR3 covers 16 residues. With 0 bases clipped from V and 3 bases from J, the junction kept 8 bases outside the gene matches. CDR1 is GTSNPN, CDR2 SVGIG, per germline (reference sequence). CDR3 in DNA: TGTGCCTGGAGTGTAAGGGCAGGGGGTGATGGAAACACCATATATTTT. The encoded protein is CAWSVRAGGDGNTIYF.

This clonotype came up many times. This chain joins TRBV11-2 and TRBJ2-1; 10 positions agree with TRBD2. Germline V gene lookup returns CDR1 SGHAT and CDR2 FQNNGV. This CDR3 has 13 residues. The junction had 6 bases not matched to a gene; V was cut back by 1 base and J by 15 bases. The CDR3 reads CASSLVGLAAGFF. CDR3 nucleotides: TGTGCCAGCAGCTTAGTCGGACTAGCGGCGGGGTTCTTC.

This clonotype was seen at least ten times. The gene calls are TRBV29-1 and TRBJ1-1; no reliable D call. V was cut by 7 bases and J by 0 bases, with 9 bases left in between. Germline V lookup: CDR1 SQVTM, CDR2 ANQGSEA. CDR3 length: 12 amino acids. The CDR3 here is CSAGSLNTEAFF. DNA for the CDR3: TGCAGCGCTGGGAGTCTGAACACTGAAGCTTTCTTT.

This clonotype was seen ten or more times. The V call is TRBV7-9, the J call TRBJ2-1; tentatively, D is TRBD1 (5 bases). The germline CDR1 and CDR2 sequences are SEHNR and FQNEAQ (reference sequence). This CDR3 spans 14 amino acids. The V gene lost 2 bases and the J gene lost 3 bases, with 8 bases spanning the gap. CDR3 sequence (DNA): TGTGCCAGCAGCTTAACCAGGGACTACAATGAGCAGTTCTTC. Amino acid sequence: CASSLTRDYNEQFF.

V is TRBV9 and J is TRBJ2-3; D unclear. Germline-derived CDR1 and CDR2 are SGDLS and YYNGEE. The CDR3 spans 14 residues. Trimming pared 0 bases from V and 4 bases from J, leaving 9 bases between. The CDR3 DNA is TGTGCCAGCAGCGTAGTTCCAGTCTCAGATACGCAGTATTTT. Its translation is CASSVVPVSDTQYF. The full variable domain, rest sourced from reference TRBV9 and TRBJ2-3, is DSGVTQTPKHLITATGQRVTLRCSPRSGDLSVYWYQQSLDQGLQFLIQYYNGEERAKGNILERFSAQQFPDLHSELNLSSLELGDSALYFCASSVVPVSDTQYFGPGTRLTVL.

This clonotype was counted ten times or more. The gene calls are TRBV3-1 and TRBJ1-3; unclear D gene. The CDR3 contains 15 residues. Germline assignment: CDR1 LGHDT and CDR2 YNNKEL (reference sequence). V lost 1 base to trimming and J lost 0 bases, with 7 bases between them. In DNA, the CDR3 is TGTGCCAGCAGCCAAGGGACGGACTCTGGAAACACCATATATTTT. Residues: CASSQGTDSGNTIYF.

This clonotype has a handful of counts. This sequence joins TRBV4-1 and TRBJ2-3; D perhaps matches TRBD1 (6 bases). The CDR3 extends over 14 amino acids. Trimming took 1 base from V and 8 from J, leaving 13 bases between them. Looked up from germline, CDR1 is MGHRA and CDR2 is YSYEKL. The CDR3 DNA sequence: TGCGCCAGCAGCCAAGCACAGGGTTTGGGTACGCAGTATTTT. Translation: CASSQAQGLGTQYF.

The genes are TRBV10-1 and TRBJ1-1; D remains unclear. With 5 bases removed from V and 1 base from J, the gap between germline ends came to 20 bases. CDR1 and CDR2 (germline): WNHNN, SYGVQD (reference sequence). This CDR3 comprises 17 residues. The CDR3, as DNA: TGCGCCAGCAGTCCGAGGCGGGGAATGATTCGGAACACTGAAGCTTTCTTT. It translates to CASSPRRGMIRNTEAFF.

This clonotype has a count of ten or more. The chain couples TRBV29-1 to TRBJ2-7, with 9 bases aligning to TRBD2. Trimming removed 4 bases from V and 6 bases from J; junction bases left unmatched: 10. Germline V gene lookup returns CDR1 SQVTM and CDR2 ANQGSEA. There are 14 residues in the CDR3. As DNA, the CDR3 is TGCAGCGTTGGTCTAGCGGGGTCCATGGGCGAGCAGTACTTC. Encoded protein: CSVGLAGSMGEQYF.

This clonotype was counted a few times. The rearrangement uses TRBV5-4 and TRBJ2-1; TRBD2 is a possible D gene (6 bases). From germline, CDR1 is SGHNT and CDR2 YYREEE (reference sequence). The V gene lost 0 bases and the J gene lost 5 bases, with 12 bases spanning the gap. The CDR3 sequence is 15 residues long. The CDR3 here is CASSLVGSTHNEQFF. The DNA of the CDR3 is TGTGCCAGCAGCTTGGTCGGGAGCACTCACAATGAGCAGTTCTTC.

There are many counts of this clonotype. V and J are TRBV28 and TRBJ2-5, with 9 nucleotides matching TRBD1. The germline CDR1 and CDR2 sequences are MDHEN and SYDVKM. The CDR3 loop spans 14 amino acids. Trimming cost V 7 bases and J 1 base; bases outside gene matches: 4. The CDR3: CASIRQGGQETQYF. CDR3 bases: TGTGCCAGCATTCGACAGGGGGGCCAAGAGACCCAGTACTTC.

The chain couples TRBV3-1 to TRBJ2-2, with D tentatively TRBD1 (6 bases). CDR1 is LGHDT, CDR2 YNNKEL, per germline (reference sequence). Trimming removed 2 bases from V and 0 bases from J, with 10 bases in between. The CDR3 sequence is 16 residues long. The CDR3 sequence is CASSQPGTTNTGELFF. As DNA, the CDR3 is TGTGCCAGCAGCCAACCCGGGACAACGAACACCGGGGAGCTGTTTTTT.

Concerning this clonotype: A much larger clone differs by one base, so this may be a read error. The rearrangement uses TRBV30 and TRBJ2-1; TRBD2 matches at 11 bases. The CDR3 totals 16 residues. The germline CDR1 and CDR2 sequences are GTSNPN and SVGIG (reference sequence). Unmatched junction bases numbered 11, after V lost 4 bases and J lost 6 bases. The CDR3 nucleotides read TGTGCCTGGACATCGTCGACTAGCGGGAATTGCAATGAGCAGTTCTTC. It codes for CAWTSSTSGNCNEQFF. Looking up the rest from reference TRBV30 and TRBJ2-1 gives the full variable domain: SQTIHQWPATLVQPVGSPLSLECTVEGTSNPNLYWYRQAAGRGLQLLFYSVGIGQISSEVPQNLSASRPQDRQFILSSKKLLLSDSGFYLCAWTSSTSGNCNEQFFGPGTRLTVL.

Worth noting for this clonotype: A much more abundant neighbour one base away suggests this may be a read error. This chain joins TRBV11-2 and TRBJ2-3; 9 nucleotides align to TRBD2. This CDR3 is 16 amino acids long. The ends lost 4 bases at V and 0 bases at J; junction bases unmatched: 5. Germline CDR1 reads SGHAT; CDR2 reads FQNNGV. The CDR3 nucleotides read TGTGCCAGCAGCTCATGGACTAGCGCAAGCACAGATACGCAGTATTTT. Translation gives CASSSWTSASTDTQYF.

The V gene is TRBV5-1, the J gene TRBJ2-3; 7 positions agree with TRBD2. From germline, CDR1 is SGHRS and CDR2 YFSETQ. The J segment lost 4 bases and the V segment lost 2 bases, leaving 7 bases of the junction unmatched. The CDR3 sequence is 15 residues long. CDR3: CASSLGPGRADTQYF. CDR3 nucleotide sequence: TGCGCCAGCAGCTTAGGCCCAGGGAGGGCAGATACGCAGTATTTT.

V is TRBV9 and J is TRBJ1-2; D not certain. The length of the CDR3 is 14 residues. Germline V gives CDR1 SGDLS, CDR2 YYNGEE. The V end lost 2 bases, the J end lost 6 bases, and 14 bases lay between the germline ends. CDR3 residues: CASSVSGGDNGYTF. DNA for the CDR3: TGTGCCAGCAGCGTTTCTGGTGGGGATAATGGCTACACCTTC.

This clonotype was seen a handful of times. The chain uses TRBV7-2 and TRBJ2-5, with TRBD1 matching over 12 bases. J gave up 4 bases and V 3 bases, and 6 bases lay outside the gene matches. In germline, CDR1 is SGHTA, CDR2 FQGNSA. CDR3 length equals 16 residues. The CDR3 reads CASSLGQGALGETQYF. CDR3 sequence (DNA): TGTGCCAGCAGCTTGGGACAGGGGGCTTTGGGAGAGACCCAGTACTTC.

The table lists this clonotype with many counts. V is TRBV28 and J is TRBJ1-2; TRBD1 aligns across 9 bases. The length of the CDR3 is 13 residues. V was pared by 5 bases and J by 4 bases, with 2 bases of the junction left unmatched. From germline, CDR1 is MDHEN and CDR2 SYDVKM. The CDR3: CASSGGQGYGYTF. CDR3 bases: TGTGCCAGCAGTGGGGGACAGGGCTATGGCTACACCTTC.

The J gene is TRBJ1-6, the V gene TRBV28, with unresolved D. V was pared by 8 bases and J by 7 bases, with 18 bases between. The CDR3 loop spans 15 amino acids. CDR1 and CDR2 from the germline V gene are MDHEN and SYDVKM. The CDR3 sequence: CASGTGPPSNSPLHF. Written as DNA, the CDR3 is TGTGCCAGCGGCACGGGTCCCCCGTCAAATTCACCCCTCCACTTT.